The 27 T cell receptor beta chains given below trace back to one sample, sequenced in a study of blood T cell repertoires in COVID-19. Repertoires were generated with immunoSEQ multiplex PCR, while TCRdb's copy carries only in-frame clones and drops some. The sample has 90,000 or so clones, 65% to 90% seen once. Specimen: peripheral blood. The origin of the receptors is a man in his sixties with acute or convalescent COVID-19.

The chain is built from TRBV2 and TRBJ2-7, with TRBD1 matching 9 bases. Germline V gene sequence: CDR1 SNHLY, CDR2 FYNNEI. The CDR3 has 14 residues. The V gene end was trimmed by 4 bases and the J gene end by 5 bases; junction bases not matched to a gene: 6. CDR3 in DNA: TGTGCCAGCAGTGGGGGACAGGGAATCCACGAGCAGTACTTC. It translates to CASSGGQGIHEQYF.

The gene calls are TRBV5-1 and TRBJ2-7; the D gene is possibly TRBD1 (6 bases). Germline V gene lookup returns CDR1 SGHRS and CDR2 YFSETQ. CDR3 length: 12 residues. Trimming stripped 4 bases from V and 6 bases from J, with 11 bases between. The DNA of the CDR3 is TGCGCCAGCAGCCGCGGACAGTTCGAGCAGTACTTC. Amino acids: CASSRGQFEQYF. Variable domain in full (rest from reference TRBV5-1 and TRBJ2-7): KAGVTQTPRYLIKTRGQQVTLSCSPISGHRSVSWYQQTPGQGLQFLFEYFSETQRNKGNFPGRFSGRQFSNSRSEMNVSTLELGDSALYLCASSRGQFEQYFGPGTRLTVT.

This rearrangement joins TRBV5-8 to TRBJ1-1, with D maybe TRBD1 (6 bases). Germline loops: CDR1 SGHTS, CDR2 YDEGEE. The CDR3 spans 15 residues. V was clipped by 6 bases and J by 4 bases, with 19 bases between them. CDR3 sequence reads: CASIAAGVRSTEAFF. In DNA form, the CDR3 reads TGTGCCAGCATTGCGGCAGGGGTCAGGAGCACTGAAGCTTTCTTT.

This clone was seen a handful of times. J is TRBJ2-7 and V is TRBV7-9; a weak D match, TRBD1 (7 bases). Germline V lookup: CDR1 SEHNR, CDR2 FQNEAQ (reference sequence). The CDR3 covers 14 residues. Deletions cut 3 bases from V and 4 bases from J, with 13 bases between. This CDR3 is CASSFGGQTYEQYF. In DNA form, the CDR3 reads TGTGCCAGCAGCTTCGGGGGACAGACTTACGAGCAGTACTTC. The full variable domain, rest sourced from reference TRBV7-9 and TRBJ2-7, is DTGVSQNPRHKITKRGQNVTFRCDPISEHNRLYWYRQTLGQGPEFLTYFQNEAQLEKSRLLSDRFSAERPKGSFSTLEIQRTEQGDSAMYLCASSFGGQTYEQYFGPGTRLTVT.

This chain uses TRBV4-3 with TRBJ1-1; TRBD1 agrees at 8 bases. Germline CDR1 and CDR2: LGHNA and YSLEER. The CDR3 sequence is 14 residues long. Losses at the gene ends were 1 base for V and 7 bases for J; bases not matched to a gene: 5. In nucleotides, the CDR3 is TGCGCCAGCAGCCAAGCTCAGGGGGCACATGAAGCTTTCTTT. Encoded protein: CASSQAQGAHEAFF.

CDR3 DNA: TGTGCCAGCAGCTTAGCGCGGGGGTATGCTAATGAAAAACTGTTTTTT. Translated, it gives CASSLARGYANEKLFF. The chain combines TRBV7-9 with TRBJ1-4; D might be TRBD1 (5 bases). This CDR3 is 16 amino acids long. Trimming took 0 bases from V and 3 from J, leaving 11 bases between them. Germline V gives CDR1 SEHNR, CDR2 FQNEAQ (reference sequence). The complete variable domain, with remaining parts taken from reference TRBV7-9 and TRBJ1-4, reads DTGVSQNPRHKITKRGQNVTFRCDPISEHNRLYWYRQTLGQGPEFLTYFQNEAQLEKSRLLSDRFSAERPKGSFSTLEIQRTEQGDSAMYLCASSLARGYANEKLFFGSGTQLSVL.

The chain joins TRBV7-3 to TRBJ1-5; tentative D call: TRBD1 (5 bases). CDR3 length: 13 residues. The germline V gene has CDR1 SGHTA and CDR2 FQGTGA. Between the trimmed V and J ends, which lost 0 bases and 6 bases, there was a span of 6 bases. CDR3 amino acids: CASSLTGGQPQHF. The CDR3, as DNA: TGTGCCAGCAGCTTAACGGGGGGTCAGCCCCAGCATTTT.

Here the CDR3 reads CASSLVDYRTDTQYF. CDR3 nucleotide sequence: TGCGCCAGCAGCTTGGTGGACTACCGCACAGATACGCAGTATTTT. The rearrangement links TRBV5-1 to TRBJ2-3; maybe TRBD2 (6 bases). The CDR3 length is 15 residues. V was trimmed by 0 bases and J by 1 base, leaving 9 bases between them. CDR1 and CDR2 from the germline V gene are SGHRS and YFSETQ. Full variable domain (outside the CDR3, taken from reference TRBV5-1 and TRBJ2-3): KAGVTQTPRYLIKTRGQQVTLSCSPISGHRSVSWYQQTPGQGLQFLFEYFSETQRNKGNFPGRFSGRQFSNSRSEMNVSTLELGDSALYLCASSLVDYRTDTQYFGPGTRLTVL.

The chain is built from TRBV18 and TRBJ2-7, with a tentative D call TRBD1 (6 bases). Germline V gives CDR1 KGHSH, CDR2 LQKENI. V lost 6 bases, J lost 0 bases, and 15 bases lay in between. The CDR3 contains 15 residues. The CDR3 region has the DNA TGTGCCAGCTCGCCAGACAGGCGCTACTCCTACGAGCAGTACTTC. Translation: CASSPDRRYSYEQYF.

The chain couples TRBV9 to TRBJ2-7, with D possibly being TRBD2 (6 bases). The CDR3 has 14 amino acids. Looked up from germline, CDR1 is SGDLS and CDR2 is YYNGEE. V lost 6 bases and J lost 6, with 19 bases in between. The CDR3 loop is CASTGARGAAEQYF. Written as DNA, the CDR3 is TGTGCCAGCACCGGGGCGCGGGGCGCGGCCGAGCAGTACTTC.

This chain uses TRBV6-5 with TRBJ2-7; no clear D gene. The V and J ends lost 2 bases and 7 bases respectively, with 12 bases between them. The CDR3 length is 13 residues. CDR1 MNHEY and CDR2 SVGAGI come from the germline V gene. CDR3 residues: CASSYGGEEEQYF. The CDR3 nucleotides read TGTGCCAGCAGTTACGGCGGCGAAGAAGAGCAGTACTTC.

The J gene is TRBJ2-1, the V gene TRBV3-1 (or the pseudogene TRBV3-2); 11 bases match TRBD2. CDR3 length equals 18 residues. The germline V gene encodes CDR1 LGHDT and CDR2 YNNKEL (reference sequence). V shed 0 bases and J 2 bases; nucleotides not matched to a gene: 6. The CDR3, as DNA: TGTGCCAGCAGCCAAGATCCCCTACTAGCGGGAGCCTACAATGAGCAGTTCTTC. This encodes CASSQDPLLAGAYNEQFF.

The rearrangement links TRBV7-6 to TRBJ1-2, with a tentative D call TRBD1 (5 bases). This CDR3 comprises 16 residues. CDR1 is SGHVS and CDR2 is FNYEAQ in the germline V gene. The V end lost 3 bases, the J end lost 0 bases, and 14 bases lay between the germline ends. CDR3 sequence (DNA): TGTGCCAGCAGCTTGATGGGCGCAGGGACTAACTATGGCTACACCTTC. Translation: CASSLMGAGTNYGYTF.

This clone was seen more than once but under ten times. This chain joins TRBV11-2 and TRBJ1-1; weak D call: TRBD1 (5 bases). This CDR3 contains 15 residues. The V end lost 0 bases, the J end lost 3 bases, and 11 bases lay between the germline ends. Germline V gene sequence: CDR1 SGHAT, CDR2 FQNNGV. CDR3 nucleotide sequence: TGTGCCAGCAGCTTAGACCAGGGTTGGGACACTGAAGCTTTCTTT. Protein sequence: CASSLDQGWDTEAFF.

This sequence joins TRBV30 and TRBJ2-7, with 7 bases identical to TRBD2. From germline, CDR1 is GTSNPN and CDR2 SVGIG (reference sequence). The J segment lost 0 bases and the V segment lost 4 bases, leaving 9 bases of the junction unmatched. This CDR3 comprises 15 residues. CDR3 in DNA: TGTGCCTGGACCCCCCGGGGGGTTAGCTCCTACGAGCAGTACTTC. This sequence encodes CAWTPRGVSSYEQYF. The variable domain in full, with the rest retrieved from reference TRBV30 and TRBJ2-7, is SQTIHQWPATLVQPVGSPLSLECTVEGTSNPNLYWYRQAAGRGLQLLFYSVGIGQISSEVPQNLSASRPQDRQFILSSKKLLLSDSGFYLCAWTPRGVSSYEQYFGPGTRLTVT.

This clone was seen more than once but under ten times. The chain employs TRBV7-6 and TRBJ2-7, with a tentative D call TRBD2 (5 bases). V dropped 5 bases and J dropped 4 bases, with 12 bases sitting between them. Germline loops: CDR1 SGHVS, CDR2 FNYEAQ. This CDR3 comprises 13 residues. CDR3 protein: CASSLTLGYEQYF. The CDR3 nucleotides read TGTGCCAGCAGCCTAACACTAGGATACGAGCAGTACTTC.

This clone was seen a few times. CDR3 in DNA: TGTGCCAGCAGCTTAGTGACTAGCGGGGTGGGATTGAATGAGCAGTTCTTC. This encodes CASSLVTSGVGLNEQFF. This chain joins TRBV11-2 and TRBJ2-1; 11 nucleotides agree with TRBD2. The germline CDR1 and CDR2 sequences are SGHAT and FQNNGV. The trim removed 1 base at V and 7 bases at J, leaving 9 bases unmatched. The CDR3 length is 17 residues.

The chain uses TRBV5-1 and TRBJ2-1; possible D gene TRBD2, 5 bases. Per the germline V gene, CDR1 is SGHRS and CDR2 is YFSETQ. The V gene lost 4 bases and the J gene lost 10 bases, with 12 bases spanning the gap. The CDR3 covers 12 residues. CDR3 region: CASSRTSIEQFF. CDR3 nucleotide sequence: TGCGCCAGCAGCCGGACTTCAATCGAGCAGTTCTTC.

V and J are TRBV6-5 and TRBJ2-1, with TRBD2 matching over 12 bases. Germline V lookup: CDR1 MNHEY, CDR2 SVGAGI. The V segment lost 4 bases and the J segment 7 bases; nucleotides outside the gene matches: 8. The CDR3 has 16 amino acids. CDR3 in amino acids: CASSSLLAGGKNEQFF. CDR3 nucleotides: TGTGCCAGCAGTTCCCTCCTAGCGGGGGGGAAGAATGAGCAGTTCTTC.

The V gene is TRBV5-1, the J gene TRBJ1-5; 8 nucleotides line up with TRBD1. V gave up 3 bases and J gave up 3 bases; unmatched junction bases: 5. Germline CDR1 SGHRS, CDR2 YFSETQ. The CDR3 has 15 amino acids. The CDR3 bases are TGCGCCAGCAGCTGGACAGGGTCATACAATCAGCCCCAGCATTTT. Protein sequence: CASSWTGSYNQPQHF.

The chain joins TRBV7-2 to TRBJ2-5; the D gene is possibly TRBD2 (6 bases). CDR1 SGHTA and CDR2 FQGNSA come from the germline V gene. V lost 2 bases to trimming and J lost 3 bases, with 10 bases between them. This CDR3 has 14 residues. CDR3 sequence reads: CASSLLASKETQYF. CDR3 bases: TGTGCCAGCAGCTTACTAGCGTCTAAAGAGACCCAGTACTTC.

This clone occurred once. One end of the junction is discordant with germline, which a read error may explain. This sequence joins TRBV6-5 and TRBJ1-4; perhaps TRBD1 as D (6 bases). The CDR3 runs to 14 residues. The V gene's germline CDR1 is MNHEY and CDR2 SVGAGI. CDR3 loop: CASTYGDNNEKLFF. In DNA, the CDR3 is TGTGCCAGCACTTACGGGGACAATAATGAAAAACTGTTTTTT.

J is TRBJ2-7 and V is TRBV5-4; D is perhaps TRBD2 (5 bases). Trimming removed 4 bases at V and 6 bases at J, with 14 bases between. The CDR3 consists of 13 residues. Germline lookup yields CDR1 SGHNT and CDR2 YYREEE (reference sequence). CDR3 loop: CASSRDLSSEQYF. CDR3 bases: TGTGCCAGCAGCCGGGATCTGAGCAGCGAGCAGTACTTC.

The CDR3, as DNA: TGTGCCAGCAGAAGACAGGGCACCGGGGAGCTGTTTTTT. As protein: CASRRQGTGELFF. The chain recombines TRBV25-1 with TRBJ2-2; 7 bases agree with TRBD1. The germline V gene has CDR1 MGHDK and CDR2 SYGVNS. The trim removed 6 bases at V and 4 bases at J, leaving 2 bases unmatched. The CDR3 contains 13 residues.

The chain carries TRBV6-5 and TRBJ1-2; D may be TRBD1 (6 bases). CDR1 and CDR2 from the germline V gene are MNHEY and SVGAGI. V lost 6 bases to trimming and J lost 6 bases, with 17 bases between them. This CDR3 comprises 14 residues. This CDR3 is CASRHEQGVNGYTF. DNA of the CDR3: TGTGCCAGCAGGCACGAACAGGGAGTTAATGGCTACACCTTC.

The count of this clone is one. This CDR3 reads CASTTSGYNEQFF. The CDR3 DNA is TGTGCCAGCACGACTAGCGGATACAATGAGCAGTTCTTC. The chain recombines TRBV6-6 with TRBJ2-1, with 9 bases aligning to TRBD2. The V and J ends lost 7 bases and 4 bases, in that order; junction bases with no gene match: 2. Per the germline V gene, CDR1 is MNHNY and CDR2 is SVGAGI (reference sequence). The length of the CDR3 is 13 residues.

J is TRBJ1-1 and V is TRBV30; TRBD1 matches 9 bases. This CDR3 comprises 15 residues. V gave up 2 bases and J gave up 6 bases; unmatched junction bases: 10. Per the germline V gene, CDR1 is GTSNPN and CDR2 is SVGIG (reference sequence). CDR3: CAWSIPGQGKAEAFF. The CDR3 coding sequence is TGTGCCTGGAGTATTCCGGGACAGGGCAAAGCTGAAGCTTTCTTT. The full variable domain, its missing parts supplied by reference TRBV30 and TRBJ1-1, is SQTIHQWPATLVQPVGSPLSLECTVEGTSNPNLYWYRQAAGRGLQLLFYSVGIGQISSEVPQNLSASRPQDRQFILSSKKLLLSDSGFYLCAWSIPGQGKAEAFFGQGTRLTVV.